What follows are 26 T cell receptor beta chains derived from one specimen sequenced in a study of T-cell reconstitution after alpha-beta-depleted transplantation in children. Molecular barcoding with unique molecular identifiers was used for the TCRbeta library. MiXCR, run by TCRdb on the PCR reads, gives a single entry per CDR3 protein. The data hold 350,000 to 400,000 distinct CDR3 sequences, with approximately 12% observed a single time. The specimen was PBMCs, collected from the stem cell graft. These receptors were taken from a human donor who donated a stem cell graft to a child with Fanconi anemia.

This clonotype was seen more than once but under ten times. V gene TRBV7-7 combines with J gene TRBJ1-1; D unresolved. V shed 5 bases and J shed 8 bases, with 9 bases lying between them. Germline V gene lookup returns CDR1 SSHAT and CDR2 FNYEAQ (reference sequence). The CDR3 runs to 11 residues. The CDR3 is CASSPITEAFF. In DNA form, the CDR3 reads TGTGCCAGCAGCCCAATAACGGAAGCTTTCTTT.

In its sample, this clonotype was seen many times. J is TRBJ1-1 and V is TRBV30, with D possibly being TRBD1 (5 bases). This CDR3 comprises 16 residues. The germline V gene has CDR1 GTSNPN and CDR2 SVGIG (reference sequence). The V and J ends lost 2 bases and 5 bases respectively, with 21 bases between them. CDR3 nucleotide sequence: TGTGCCTGGAGTCCGGGCTCTTCGCAGGGTGATACTGAAGCTTTCTTT. Translation gives CAWSPGSSQGDTEAFF. Supplemented by reference TRBV30 and TRBJ1-1, the full variable domain reads SQTIHQWPATLVQPVGSPLSLECTVEGTSNPNLYWYRQAAGRGLQLLFYSVGIGQISSEVPQNLSASRPQDRQFILSSKKLLLSDSGFYLCAWSPGSSQGDTEAFFGQGTRLTVV.

V gene TRBV9 combines with J gene TRBJ1-6; D uncertain. The CDR3 spans 15 residues. Germline V gene sequence: CDR1 SGDLS, CDR2 YYNGEE. V lost 0 bases and J lost 9, with 13 bases in between. CDR3 nucleotides: TGTGCCAGCAGCGTAGCCAGTCAGGTCGGTTCACCCCTCCACTTT. Protein product: CASSVASQVGSPLHF.

The V and J genes are TRBV9 and TRBJ2-5, with D perhaps matching TRBD1 (5 bases). The CDR3 loop spans 16 amino acids. Per the germline V gene, CDR1 is SGDLS and CDR2 is YYNGEE. V was trimmed by 0 bases and J by 2 bases, leaving 14 bases between them. The CDR3 here is CASSVELMGQQETQYF. Written as DNA, the CDR3 is TGTGCCAGCAGCGTAGAGTTGATGGGGCAGCAAGAGACCCAGTACTTC.

The chain links TRBV4-2 to TRBJ2-4; no clear D. CDR3 length: 16 amino acids. The germline V gene encodes CDR1 LGHNA and CDR2 YNFKEQ. V was clipped by 0 bases and J by 0 bases, with 9 bases between them. CDR3 amino acids: CASSQDRTGAKNIQYF. CDR3 sequence (DNA): TGTGCCAGCAGCCAAGATAGGACGGGAGCCAAAAACATTCAGTACTTC.

CDR3 DNA sequence: TGCAGTGCTAGAGCAATAGCGGATACGCAGTATTTT. This translates into CSARAIADTQYF. This rearrangement joins TRBV20-1 to TRBJ2-3; TRBD2 might be the D (5 bases). The germline CDR1 and CDR2 sequences are DFQATT and SNEGSKA (reference sequence). The CDR3 consists of 12 residues. The V gene lost 1 base and the J gene lost 6 bases, with 8 bases spanning the gap.

This clonotype was detected only a few times. One end of the junction varies from germline; a read error may be responsible. V gene TRBV3-1 combines with J gene TRBJ1-5, with a possible D match to TRBD1 (5 bases). This CDR3 spans 14 amino acids. Germline CDR1 LGHDT, CDR2 YNNKEL (reference sequence). This chain's CDR3 is CASSQGWGGQPQHF. Written as DNA, the CDR3 is TGTGCCAGCAGTCAAGGTTGGGGGGGGCAGCCCCAGCATTTT.

This clonotype was counted a few times. The gene calls are TRBV12-3 or TRBV12-4 and TRBJ1-1; possibly TRBD1 for D (5 bases). This CDR3 comprises 14 residues. V lost 6 bases, J lost 6 bases, and 17 bases lay in between. The CDR3 protein is CASSRASPQAEAFF. CDR3 nucleotides: TGTGCCAGCAGCCGGGCCTCTCCACAGGCTGAAGCTTTCTTT.

The chain is built from TRBV5-1 and TRBJ2-1; the D is unclear. The V gene lost 2 bases and the J gene lost 0 bases, with 12 bases spanning the gap. From germline, CDR1 is SGHRS and CDR2 YFSETQ. This CDR3 is built from 16 residues. The CDR3, as DNA: TGCGCCAGCAGCTTCCAGGCGACGAGCTCCTACAATGAGCAGTTCTTC. Its protein product is CASSFQATSSYNEQFF.

The rearrangement uses TRBV7-9 and TRBJ1-6, with 8 nucleotides matching TRBD1. Germline V gene data show CDR1 as SEHNR and CDR2 as FQNEAQ (reference sequence). V lost 2 bases and J lost 6; bases outside the gene matches: 3. The CDR3 is 15 residues long. The CDR3 loop is CASSLSQGANSPLHF. The CDR3 bases are TGTGCCAGCAGCTTATCGCAGGGGGCTAATTCACCCCTCCACTTT.

This clonotype was counted ten times or more. The rearrangement links TRBV28 to TRBJ2-4; 9 bases map to TRBD1. Germline-derived CDR1 and CDR2 are MDHEN and SYDVKM. The CDR3 covers 14 residues. Trimming at V came to 8 bases and at J to 5 bases, leaving 7 bases not matched to a gene. The CDR3 DNA follows: TGTGCCAGCCTCTACAGGGGGCGGGAAAACATTCAGTACTTC. As protein: CASLYRGRENIQYF.

This clonotype showed up many times. V and J are TRBV20-1 and TRBJ2-5; 9 nucleotides match TRBD1. This CDR3 comprises 14 residues. Germline V lookup: CDR1 DFQATT, CDR2 SNEGSKA (reference sequence). Trimming cost V 6 bases and J 4 bases; bases outside gene matches: 9. CDR3 in amino acids: CSASLQGAGETQYF. The CDR3 DNA reads TGCAGTGCGAGTCTACAGGGGGCAGGAGAGACCCAGTACTTC.

This clonotype was recorded many times. The rearrangement links TRBV11-2 to TRBJ2-2; D is perhaps TRBD1 (5 bases). Germline V lookup: CDR1 SGHAT, CDR2 FQNNGV. This CDR3 has 14 amino acids. V was clipped by 2 bases and J by 7 bases, with 11 bases between them. CDR3 bases: TGTGCCAGCAGCTTATTCAGGGATGACGGGGAGCTGTTTTTT. It translates to CASSLFRDDGELFF.

This chain uses TRBV11-2 with TRBJ2-7; D not resolved. V lost 10 bases, J lost 3 bases, and 16 bases lay in between. The CDR3 loop spans 13 amino acids. CDR1 is SGHAT, CDR2 FQNNGV, per germline. CDR3 in amino acids: CATTREAGYEQYF. Written as DNA, the CDR3 is TGTGCCACAACGAGAGAGGCCGGCTACGAGCAGTACTTC.

This clonotype came up a few times. The chain combines TRBV6-5 with TRBJ2-7; D is unresolved. Germline CDR1 reads MNHEY; CDR2 reads SVGAGI. This CDR3 contains 14 residues. V was cut by 0 bases and J by 3 bases, with 9 bases left in between. The chain's CDR3 is CASSYSQGNYEQYF. The CDR3 DNA reads as TGTGCCAGCAGTTACTCACAAGGGAACTACGAGCAGTACTTC.

This clonotype was recorded a few times. The J gene is TRBJ1-4, the V gene TRBV20-1; D is perhaps TRBD1 (6 bases). Germline lookup yields CDR1 DFQATT and CDR2 SNEGSKA (reference sequence). The CDR3 runs 14 residues. V was clipped by 0 bases and J by 8 bases, with 13 bases between them. The DNA for the CDR3 is TGCAGTGCTAGAGATGCGGGGGCAGGGGAAAAACTGTTTTTT. Protein sequence: CSARDAGAGEKLFF.

This clonotype came up many times. The rearrangement joins TRBV4-1 to TRBJ2-1, with 9 bases fitting TRBD1. The V gene end was trimmed by 4 bases and the J gene end by 2 bases; junction bases not matched to a gene: 6. Germline V gene sequence: CDR1 MGHRA, CDR2 YSYEKL. This CDR3 has 16 residues. The CDR3 protein is CASSPHGTGPYNEQFF. The CDR3 DNA follows: TGCGCCAGCAGCCCCCACGGGACAGGGCCCTACAATGAGCAGTTCTTC.

The chain recombines TRBV19 with TRBJ1-1, with D tentatively TRBD1 (5 bases). From germline, CDR1 is LNHDA and CDR2 SQIVND (reference sequence). The length of the CDR3 is 12 residues. V dropped 3 bases and J dropped 11 bases, with 13 bases sitting between them. As DNA, the CDR3 is TGTGCCAGTAGTATCCGGGACCTAGTGGCTTTCTTT. As protein: CASSIRDLVAFF.

At least ten counts were recorded for this clonotype. The chain couples TRBV4-2 to TRBJ2-3; weak D call: TRBD1 (6 bases). CDR1 and CDR2 from the germline V gene are LGHNA and YNFKEQ. The CDR3 is 17 residues long. The V gene lost 0 bases and the J gene lost 4 bases, with 17 bases spanning the gap. The CDR3 region is CASSQDSQGNRPDTQYF. CDR3 nucleotides: TGTGCCAGCAGCCAAGACTCCCAGGGGAATCGGCCAGATACGCAGTATTTT.

The rearrangement uses TRBV20-1 and TRBJ1-6; the match to TRBD1 covers 7 bases. The V gene's germline CDR1 is DFQATT and CDR2 SNEGSKA (reference sequence). The ends lost 5 bases at V and 9 bases at J; junction bases unmatched: 10. CDR3 length: 14 residues. The CDR3 DNA reads as TGCAGTGCTTATAGACAGGGTTGGGGTTCACCCCTCCACTTT. This codes for CSAYRQGWGSPLHF.

This clonotype was seen a handful of times. The chain employs TRBV10-3 and TRBJ2-7; 14 positions agree with TRBD2. Germline-derived CDR1 and CDR2 are ENHRY and SYGVKD. The CDR3 is 16 residues long. With 10 bases clipped from V and 7 bases from J, the junction kept 15 bases outside the gene matches. CDR3 region: CATIGTSGGPSGEQYF. The CDR3 nucleotides are TGTGCCACGATCGGGACTAGCGGGGGACCCTCAGGGGAGCAGTACTTC.

This clonotype was recorded at least ten times. Written as DNA, the CDR3 is TGCGCCAGCAGTGGAGGGGACTTTTTTAATGAGCAGTTCTTC. Translated, it gives CASSGGDFFNEQFF. V and J are TRBV5-1 and TRBJ2-1; a possible D gene is TRBD2 (6 bases). Germline V gene data show CDR1 as SGHRS and CDR2 as YFSETQ. The germline V and J ends were trimmed by 5 bases and 7 bases, with 16 bases remaining between them. The CDR3 length is 14 residues.

This chain links TRBV20-1 with TRBJ1-5; D remains unclear. V was clipped by 3 bases and J by 3 bases, with 15 bases between them. The CDR3 sequence is 15 residues long. Germline V lookup: CDR1 DFQATT, CDR2 SNEGSKA (reference sequence). CDR3 residues: CSASSGASSNQPQHF. The DNA for the CDR3 is TGCAGTGCTAGTTCAGGCGCTAGTTCCAATCAGCCCCAGCATTTT.

This clonotype was seen ten or more times. This chain links TRBV9 with TRBJ2-5; 7 bases agree with TRBD2. This CDR3 is 13 amino acids long. Germline CDR1 and CDR2: SGDLS and YYNGEE. J was trimmed by 4 bases and V by 0 bases; bases with no gene match: 0. CDR3 protein: CASSVGGGETQYF. The CDR3 region has the DNA TGTGCCAGCAGCGTAGGGGGGGGAGAGACCCAGTACTTC.

The CDR3: CASSFNPPATNEKLFF. The CDR3 bases are TGTGCCAGCAGCTTTAATCCACCGGCAACTAATGAAAAACTGTTTTTT. The genes are TRBV5-5 and TRBJ1-4; D call uncertain. The CDR3 runs 16 residues. The ends were cut back, 2 bases at V and 0 bases at J, with 11 bases in the middle. Germline V gene lookup returns CDR1 SGHKS and CDR2 YYEKEE (reference sequence).

The CDR3 region has the DNA TGCAGCGGTGGACAACTGGGGAACACCGGGGAGCTGTTTTTT. It is translated as CSGGQLGNTGELFF. This chain uses TRBV29-1 with TRBJ2-2; possible D gene TRBD1, 5 bases. The CDR3 has 14 residues. Germline V CDR1 and CDR2: SQVTM, ANQGSEA. The V end lost 7 bases, the J end lost 1 base, and 13 bases lay between the germline ends.